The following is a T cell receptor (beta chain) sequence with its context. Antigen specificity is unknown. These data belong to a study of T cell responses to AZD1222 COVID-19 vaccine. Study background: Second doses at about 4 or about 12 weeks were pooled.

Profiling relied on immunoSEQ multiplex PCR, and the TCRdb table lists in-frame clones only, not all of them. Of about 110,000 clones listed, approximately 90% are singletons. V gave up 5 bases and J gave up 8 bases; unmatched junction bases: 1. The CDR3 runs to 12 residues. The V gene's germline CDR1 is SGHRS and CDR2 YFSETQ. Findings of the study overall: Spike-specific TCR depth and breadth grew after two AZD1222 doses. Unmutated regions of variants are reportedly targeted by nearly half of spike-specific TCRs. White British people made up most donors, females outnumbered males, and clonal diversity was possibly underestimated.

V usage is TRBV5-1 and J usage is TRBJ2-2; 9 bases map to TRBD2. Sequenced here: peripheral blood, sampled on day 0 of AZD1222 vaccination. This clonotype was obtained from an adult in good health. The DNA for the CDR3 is TGCGCCAGCAGTACTAGCGGGGGGGAGCTGTTTTTT. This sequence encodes CASSTSGGELFF.